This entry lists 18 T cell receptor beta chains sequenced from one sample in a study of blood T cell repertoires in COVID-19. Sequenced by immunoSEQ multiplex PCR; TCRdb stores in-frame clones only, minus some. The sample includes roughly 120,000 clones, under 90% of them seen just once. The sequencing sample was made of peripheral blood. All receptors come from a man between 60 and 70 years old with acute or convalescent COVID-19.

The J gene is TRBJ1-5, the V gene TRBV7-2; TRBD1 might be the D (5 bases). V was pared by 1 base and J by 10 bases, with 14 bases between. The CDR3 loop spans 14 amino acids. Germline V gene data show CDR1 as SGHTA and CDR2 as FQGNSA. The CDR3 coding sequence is TGTGCCAGCAGCTTAGTCACAGGCGAAGACCCCCAGCATTTT. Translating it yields CASSLVTGEDPQHF.

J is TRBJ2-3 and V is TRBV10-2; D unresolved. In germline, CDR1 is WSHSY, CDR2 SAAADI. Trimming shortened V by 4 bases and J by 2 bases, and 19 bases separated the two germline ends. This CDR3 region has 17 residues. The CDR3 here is CASSAGPGTQHTDTQYF. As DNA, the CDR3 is TGCGCCAGCAGTGCTGGGCCCGGCACTCAGCACACAGATACGCAGTATTTT.

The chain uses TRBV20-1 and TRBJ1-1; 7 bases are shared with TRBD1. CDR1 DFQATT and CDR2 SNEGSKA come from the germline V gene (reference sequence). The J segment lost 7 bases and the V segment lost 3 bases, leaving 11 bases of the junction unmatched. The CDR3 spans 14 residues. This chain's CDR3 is CSASRTDRAFEAFF. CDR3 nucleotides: TGCAGTGCTAGTCGTACCGACAGGGCTTTTGAAGCTTTCTTT.

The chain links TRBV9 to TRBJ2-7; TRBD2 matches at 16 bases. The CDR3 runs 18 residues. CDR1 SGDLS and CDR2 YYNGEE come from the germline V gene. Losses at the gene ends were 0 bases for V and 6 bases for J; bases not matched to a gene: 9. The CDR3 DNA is TGTGCCAGCAGCGTAGCCCCGGGACTAGCGGGAGGGCTGAGCGAGCAGTACTTC. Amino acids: CASSVAPGLAGGLSEQYF. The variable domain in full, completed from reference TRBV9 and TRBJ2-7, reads DSGVTQTPKHLITATGQRVTLRCSPRSGDLSVYWYQQSLDQGLQFLIQYYNGEERAKGNILERFSAQQFPDLHSELNLSSLELGDSALYFCASSVAPGLAGGLSEQYFGPGTRLTVT.

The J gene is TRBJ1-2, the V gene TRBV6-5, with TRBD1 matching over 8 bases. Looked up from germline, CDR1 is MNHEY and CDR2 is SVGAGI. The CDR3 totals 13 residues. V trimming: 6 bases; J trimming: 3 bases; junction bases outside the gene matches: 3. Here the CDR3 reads CASSMTGDYGYTF. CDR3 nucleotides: TGTGCCAGCAGCATGACAGGGGACTATGGCTACACCTTC.

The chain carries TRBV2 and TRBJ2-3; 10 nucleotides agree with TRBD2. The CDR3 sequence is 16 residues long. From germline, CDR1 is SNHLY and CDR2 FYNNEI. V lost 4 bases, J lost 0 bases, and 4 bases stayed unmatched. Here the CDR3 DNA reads TGTGCCAGCAGTGCACTAGCGGGATCTAGCACAGATACGCAGTATTTT. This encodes CASSALAGSSTDTQYF.

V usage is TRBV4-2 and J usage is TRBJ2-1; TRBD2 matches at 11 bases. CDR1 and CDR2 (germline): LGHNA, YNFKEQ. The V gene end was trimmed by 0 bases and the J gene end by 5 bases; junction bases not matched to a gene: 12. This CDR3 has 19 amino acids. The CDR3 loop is CASSQDAGLAGSKNNEQFF. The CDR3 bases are TGTGCCAGCAGCCAAGATGCAGGACTAGCGGGCTCAAAAAACAATGAGCAGTTCTTC.

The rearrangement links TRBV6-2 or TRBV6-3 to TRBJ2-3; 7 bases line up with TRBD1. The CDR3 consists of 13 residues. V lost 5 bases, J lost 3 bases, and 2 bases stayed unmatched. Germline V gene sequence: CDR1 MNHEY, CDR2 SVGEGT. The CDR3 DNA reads TGTGCCAGCAGTACGACAGGGACAGATACGCAGTATTTT. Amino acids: CASSTTGTDTQYF.

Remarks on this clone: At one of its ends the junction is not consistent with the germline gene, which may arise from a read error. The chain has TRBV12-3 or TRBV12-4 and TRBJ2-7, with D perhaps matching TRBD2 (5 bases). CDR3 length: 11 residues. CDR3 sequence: CASSVDYKQYF. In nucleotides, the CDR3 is TGTGCCAGCAGTGTTGACTACAAGCAGTACTTC.

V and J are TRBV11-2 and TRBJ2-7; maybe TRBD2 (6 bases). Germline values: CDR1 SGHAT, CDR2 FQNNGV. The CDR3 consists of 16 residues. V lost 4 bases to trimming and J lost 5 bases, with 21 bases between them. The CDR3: CASSSPGTPQRNEQYF. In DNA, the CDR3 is TGTGCCAGCAGCTCTCCCGGGACTCCTCAAAGAAACGAGCAGTACTTC.

CDR3 region: CASSYPGLDYEQYF. Here the CDR3 DNA reads TGTGCCAGCAGTTACCCCGGACTCGACTACGAGCAGTACTTC. The rearrangement uses TRBV28 and TRBJ2-7; D is perhaps TRBD2 (5 bases). V shed 4 bases and J shed 3 bases, with 13 bases lying between them. The germline CDR1 and CDR2 sequences are MDHEN and SYDVKM. This CDR3 contains 14 residues.

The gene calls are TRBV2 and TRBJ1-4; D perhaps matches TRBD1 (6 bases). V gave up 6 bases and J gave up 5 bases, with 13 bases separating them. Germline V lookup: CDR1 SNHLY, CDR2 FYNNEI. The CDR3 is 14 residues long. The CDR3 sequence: CASRSGGRNEKLFF. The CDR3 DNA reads TGTGCCAGCAGGAGCGGGGGCCGGAATGAAAAACTGTTTTTT. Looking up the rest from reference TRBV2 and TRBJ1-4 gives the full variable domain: EPEVTQTPSHQVTQMGQEVILRCVPISNHLYFYWYRQILGQKVEFLVSFYNNEISEKSEIFDDQFSVERPDGSNFTLKIRSTKLEDSAMYFCASRSGGRNEKLFFGSGTQLSVL.

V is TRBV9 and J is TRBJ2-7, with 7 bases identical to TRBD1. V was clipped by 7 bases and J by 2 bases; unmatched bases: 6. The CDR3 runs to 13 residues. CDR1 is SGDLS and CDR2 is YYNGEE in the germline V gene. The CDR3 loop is CASARQGPYEQYF. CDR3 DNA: TGTGCCAGCGCCAGACAGGGACCCTACGAGCAGTACTTC.

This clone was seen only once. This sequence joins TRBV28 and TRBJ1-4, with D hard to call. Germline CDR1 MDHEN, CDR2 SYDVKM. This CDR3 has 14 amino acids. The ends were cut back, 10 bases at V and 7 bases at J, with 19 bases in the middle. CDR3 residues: CAIPDGRGREKLFF. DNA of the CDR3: TGTGCCATCCCAGACGGACGGGGTCGTGAAAAACTGTTTTTT.

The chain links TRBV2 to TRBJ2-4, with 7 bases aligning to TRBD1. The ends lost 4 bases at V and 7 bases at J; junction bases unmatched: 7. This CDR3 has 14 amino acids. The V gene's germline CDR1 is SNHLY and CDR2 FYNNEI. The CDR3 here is CASSVSGTANIQYF. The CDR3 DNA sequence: TGTGCCAGCAGTGTCTCCGGGACAGCGAACATTCAGTACTTC.

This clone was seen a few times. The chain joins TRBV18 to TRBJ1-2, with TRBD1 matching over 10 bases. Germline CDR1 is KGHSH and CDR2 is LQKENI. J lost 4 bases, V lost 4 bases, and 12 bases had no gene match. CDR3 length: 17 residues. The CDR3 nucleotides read TGTGCCAGCTCACTGGGACAGGGGCCCCATTCTTGCTATGGCTACACCTTC. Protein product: CASSLGQGPHSCYGYTF.

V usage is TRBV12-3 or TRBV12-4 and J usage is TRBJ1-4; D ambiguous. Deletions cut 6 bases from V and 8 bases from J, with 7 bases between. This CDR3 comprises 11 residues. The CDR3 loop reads CASSPGEKLFF. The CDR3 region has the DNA TGTGCCAGCAGCCCCGGGGAAAAACTGTTTTTT.

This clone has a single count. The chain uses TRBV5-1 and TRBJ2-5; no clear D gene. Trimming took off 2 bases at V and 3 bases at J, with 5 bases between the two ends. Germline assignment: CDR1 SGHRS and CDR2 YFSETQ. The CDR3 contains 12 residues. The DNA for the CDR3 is TGCGCCAGCAGCTTCCTTGAAGAGACCCAGTACTTC. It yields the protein CASSFLEETQYF.